This TCR beta chain originates from a study of blood T cells in healthy people across ages. Study results and limitations: Not knowing donor CMV status may have confounded expanded clonotype changes.

This clonotype has a count of ten or more. Its antigen is still unknown. A sample-barcoded 5' primer and a J-beta primer mix were used in a second PCR of roughly 6 to 11 cycles. All cDNA molecules were each tagged by a template-switch adaptor with 12 random nucleotides. The yield of each sample was at least 2.5 million CDR3-containing paired-end reads. TCRdb called the 5' RACE reads again in MiXCR, with one record for every CDR3 protein. This table holds 600,000 or so distinct CDR3 sequences, about 30% found once. Per individual sample, total RNA of at least 5 micrograms was extracted. The CDR3 extends over 12 amino acids. Germline lookup yields CDR1 MDHEN and CDR2 SYDVKM. V dropped 4 bases and J dropped 2 bases, with 6 bases sitting between them.

The sequencing input was blood. The sequence was obtained from a woman aged 80 or older in good health. J is TRBJ2-7 and V is TRBV28; weak D call: TRBD1 (6 bases). CDR3 protein: CASSWTAYEQYF. The CDR3 DNA sequence: TGTGCCAGCAGTTGGACAGCCTACGAGCAGTACTTC.